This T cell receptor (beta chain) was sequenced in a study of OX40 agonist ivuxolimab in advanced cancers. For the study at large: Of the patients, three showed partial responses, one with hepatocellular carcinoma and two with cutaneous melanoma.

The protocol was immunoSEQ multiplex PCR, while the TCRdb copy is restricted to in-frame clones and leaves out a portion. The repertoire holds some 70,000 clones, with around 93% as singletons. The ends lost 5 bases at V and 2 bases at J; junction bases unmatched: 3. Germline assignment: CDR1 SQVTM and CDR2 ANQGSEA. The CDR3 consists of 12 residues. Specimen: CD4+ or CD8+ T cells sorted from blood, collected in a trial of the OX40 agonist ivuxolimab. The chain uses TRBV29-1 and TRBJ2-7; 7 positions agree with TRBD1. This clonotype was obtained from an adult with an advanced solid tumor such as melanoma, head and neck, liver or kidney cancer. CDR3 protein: CSVRDSPYEQYF. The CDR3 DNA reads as TGCAGCGTTCGGGACAGCCCCTACGAGCAGTACTTC.